This T cell receptor beta chain was sequenced during a study of blood T cell repertoires in COVID-19. Turning to the study itself: The analysed material was cDNA or gDNA that came from T cells, B-cell-depleted T cells, or PBMCs.

Germline CDR1 SGHKS, CDR2 YYEKEE (reference sequence). The CDR3 length is 16 residues. The junction had 9 bases not matched to a gene; V was cut back by 4 bases and J by 4 bases. In the original workflow: The authors estimated nucleated cell counts from reference gene primer amplification. Some clones are missing from TCRdb's copy, which holds only in-frame ones; the method was immunoSEQ multiplex PCR. For V, J and clone size, that table is used; D and trimming come from the DNA. The table has 150,000 to 200,000 clones, about nine tenths seen once. The V call is TRBV5-5, the J call TRBJ2-2, with 8 bases matching TRBD1. The clonotype was recovered from a man aged 50 or older with acute or convalescent COVID-19. The sample consisted of peripheral blood. CDR3 nucleotide sequence: TGTGCCAGCAGCACTAGACAGGGGTCGGGCACCGGGGAGCTGTTTTTT. Protein product: CASSTRQGSGTGELFF.